The 6 T cell receptor beta chains below all came from one sample that was sequenced in a study of persistence of HIV-infected CD4 T cells. Antigens of these TCRs are unknown. The stimulus was an HIV-1 Gag 15-mer peptide pool, about 1 ug/peptide/mL. Sorting selected CD4+ T cells upregulating both CD40 ligand and CD69. The immunoSEQ assay was version 4, run in survey mode. The data were produced by immunoSEQ multiplex PCR, yet TCRdb's version contains in-frame clones alone and is incomplete. This repertoire shows tens of thousands of clones, roughly 71% found once; its top ten account for roughly 1.5%. This sample comprised CD4+ T cells sorted from PBMCs after approximately 19-hour stimulation, obtained from a patient who received antiretroviral therapy. The source of these receptors is an adult man with HIV who was CMV-seropositive.

By share of the sample, this clone is medium-sized. The J gene is TRBJ1-3, the V gene TRBV9; D is unresolved. The V and J ends lost 0 bases and 2 bases respectively, with 9 bases between them. Germline V CDR1 and CDR2: SGDLS, YYNGEE. CDR3 length: 15 amino acids. CDR3 sequence: CASSVETETGNTIYF. DNA for the CDR3: TGTGCCAGCAGCGTAGAAACGGAAACTGGAAACACCATATATTTT.

V and J are TRBV3-1 (or the pseudogene TRBV3-2) and TRBJ1-2; perhaps TRBD1 as D (5 bases). Germline CDR1 reads LGHDT; CDR2 reads YNNKEL (reference sequence). Trimming pared 1 base from V and 8 bases from J, leaving 8 bases between. The length of the CDR3 is 12 residues. CDR3 DNA sequence: TGTGCCAGCAGCCAAGTGAGGGGCGGCTACACCTTC. This encodes CASSQVRGGYTF.

CDR3 in DNA: TGCAGTGCTAGTCCCAAGGCGGGGGGCGGCACCATGAACACTGAAGCTTTCTTT. Translated: CSASPKAGGGTMNTEAFF. The chain carries TRBV20-1 and TRBJ1-1; perhaps TRBD1 as D (6 bases). This CDR3 comprises 18 residues. Germline CDR1 DFQATT, CDR2 SNEGSKA (reference sequence). The V end was cut by 3 bases, the J end by 0 bases, with 23 bases between.

The chain uses TRBV7-2 and TRBJ2-7, with TRBD2 matching 8 bases. The CDR3 is 17 amino acids. The germline gives CDR1 SGHTA, CDR2 FQGNSA. J lost 0 bases, V lost 0 bases, and 7 bases had no gene match. For the CDR3, the DNA is TGTGCCAGCAGCTTAGCCGGGGGGGCATTCTCCTCCTACGAGCAGTACTTC. Translated, it gives CASSLAGGAFSSYEQYF.

This clone was detected only a few times. The chain recombines TRBV7-3 with TRBJ1-1; D is possibly TRBD1 (6 bases). Trimming removed 2 bases from V and 5 bases from J, with 9 bases in between. This CDR3 contains 13 residues. Looked up from germline, CDR1 is SGHTA and CDR2 is FQGTGA. The CDR3 bases are TGTGCCAGCAGCTTATCGCAGGGGACTGAAGCTTTCTTT. Translating it yields CASSLSQGTEAFF.

The chain couples TRBV5-8 to TRBJ2-7; 7 bases map to TRBD1. The ends lost 6 bases at V and 3 bases at J; junction bases unmatched: 18. There are 17 residues in the CDR3. Germline loops: CDR1 SGHTS, CDR2 YDEGEE. Written as DNA, the CDR3 is TGTGCCAGCACTCTATACATCGACGGGACAGTTTTCTACGAGCAGTACTTC. This translates into CASTLYIDGTVFYEQYF.